These 9 T cell receptor beta chains originate from one sample sequenced in a study of cytomegalovirus exposure and HLA in healthy donors. Primers included in the PCR were 60 Vbeta and 13 Jbeta primers. Measured with immunoSEQ multiplex PCR; TCRdb has only the in-frame clones, and not every one. Among over 150,000 clones listed, 87% were seen once. The sequenced sample was PBMCs. Source of these receptors: a woman aged 25 to 39 in good health and CMV-seronegative.

The V and J genes are TRBV5-1 and TRBJ2-1; 8 bases are a match to TRBD2. The V gene's germline CDR1 is SGHRS and CDR2 YFSETQ. Trimming at V came to 4 bases and at J to 6 bases, leaving 15 bases not matched to a gene. CDR3 length: 17 residues. The CDR3 nucleotides read TGCGCCAGCAGCATGATTAGCGGGAAAGTAGCGGGCAATGAGCAGTTCTTC. It codes for CASSMISGKVAGNEQFF.

V is TRBV27 and J is TRBJ1-2; 8 bases map to TRBD1. The V segment lost 2 bases and the J segment 8 bases; nucleotides outside the gene matches: 10. This CDR3 comprises 15 residues. Germline V gene lookup returns CDR1 MNHEY and CDR2 SMNVEV (reference sequence). CDR3 DNA sequence: TGTGCCAGCAGTTTAAAGGGCCAGGGGGCACGCGGCTACACCTTC. It specifies CASSLKGQGARGYTF.

V and J are TRBV7-2 and TRBJ2-3; TRBD2 aligns across 13 bases. The length of the CDR3 is 16 residues. Germline CDR1 is SGHTA and CDR2 is FQGNSA. V gave up 8 bases and J gave up 6 bases; unmatched junction bases: 11. The CDR3 is CASGSGTSGARDTQYF. The CDR3 nucleotides are TGTGCCAGCGGCTCCGGGACTAGCGGGGCCCGGGATACGCAGTATTTT.

A note on this clone: This likely comes from a read error, as the CDR3 has no conserved phenylalanine or tryptophan at its end. This chain joins TRBV28 and TRBJ1-2; the D gene is possibly TRBD1 (6 bases). This CDR3 has 13 amino acids. V lost 7 bases and J lost 5, with 14 bases in between. Germline V gene data show CDR1 as MDHEN and CDR2 as SYDVKM. CDR3 in amino acids: CASTTGGGYGYTL. The DNA of the CDR3 is TGTGCCAGCACCACGGGAGGGGGGTATGGCTACACCCTC.

The CDR3: CASRDNENTEAFF. CDR3 nucleotides: TGTGCCAGCAGGGACAACGAGAACACTGAAGCTTTCTTT. The chain couples TRBV2 to TRBJ1-1, with D maybe TRBD1 (5 bases). The CDR3 spans 13 residues. V shed 6 bases and J shed 1 base, with 9 bases lying between them. Germline V gives CDR1 SNHLY, CDR2 FYNNEI.

This sequence joins TRBV10-3 and TRBJ2-5; the match to TRBD1 covers 8 bases. The CDR3 has 13 amino acids. The ends lost 6 bases at V and 2 bases at J; junction bases unmatched: 2. From germline, CDR1 is ENHRY and CDR2 SYGVKD. CDR3 bases: TGTGCCATCAGGGGGGACAGGCAAGAGACCCAGTACTTC. The encoded protein is CAIRGDRQETQYF.

This chain uses TRBV9 with TRBJ1-1; possible D gene TRBD1, 5 bases. Germline V gives CDR1 SGDLS, CDR2 YYNGEE. The CDR3 is 16 residues long. Trimming removed 2 bases from V and 0 bases from J, with 14 bases in between. The DNA of the CDR3 is TGTGCCAGCAGCGTCGGTCAGCAGGGCGTGAACACTGAAGCTTTCTTT. Translating gives CASSVGQQGVNTEAFF.

This chain uses TRBV6-1 with TRBJ1-6, with D perhaps matching TRBD1 (5 bases). Trimming shortened V by 0 bases and J by 0 bases, and 12 bases separated the two germline ends. CDR1 is MNHNS and CDR2 is SASEGT in the germline V gene. CDR3 size: 18 residues. The CDR3 sequence: CASSEAVGGSSYNSPLHF. In DNA, the CDR3 is TGTGCCAGCAGTGAAGCGGTGGGGGGGAGCTCCTATAATTCACCCCTCCACTTT.

V and J are TRBV13 and TRBJ2-3; 7 positions agree with TRBD2. CDR1 is PRHDT and CDR2 is FYEKMQ in the germline V gene (reference sequence). There are 17 residues in the CDR3. Trimming cost V 5 bases and J 5 bases; bases outside gene matches: 16. CDR3 coding DNA: TGTGCCAGCAGCCCCTCCCCCCCTAGCGGAGTCGGAGATACGCAGTATTTT. It specifies CASSPSPPSGVGDTQYF.